This TCR beta chain was obtained from a study of T cell responses to AZD1222 COVID-19 vaccine. Whole-study results and caveats: Donors skewed white British and female; clonal diversity was possibly underestimated. Recipients of AZD1222 seropositive at baseline numbered only 6 or 7.

About this clone: Antigen: not known. One junction end does not reproduce the germline sequence, and a read error may be involved.

This CDR3 region has 14 residues. Germline V gene lookup returns CDR1 SQVTM and CDR2 ANQGSEA. Repertoires were generated with immunoSEQ multiplex PCR, while TCRdb's copy carries only in-frame clones and drops some. Here the sample spans 70,000 to 90,000 clones, approximately 85% being singletons. The chain recombines TRBV29-1 with TRBJ1-2; 9 positions match TRBD1. Sequenced material: peripheral blood, taken on day 0 of AZD1222 vaccination. The sequence was collected from an adult in good health. CDR3: CSAEGTGTGYGYTF. The CDR3 DNA sequence: TGCAGCGCTGAAGGGACAGGGACCGGCTATGGCTACACCTTC.